These T cell receptor beta chains were read from a single sample in a study of blood T cell repertoires in COVID-19. Produced via immunoSEQ multiplex PCR; TCRdb's table is partial and in-frame only. The table records around 95,000 clones, roughly 85% of them present only once. Sequences were obtained from peripheral blood. The receptors were gathered from a woman between 65 and 79 years old with acute or convalescent COVID-19. Each CDR3 is given with its conserved first and last residue. A D gene is named only where the DNA matches it firmly. Only part of the rows carry a size: once, few, many, or a class if the clone is expanded.

V gene,D gene,J gene,clone size,CDR3 protein,CDR3 DNA
TRBV12-3/TRBV12-4,.,TRBJ2-2,.,CASRNKAGELFF,TGTGCCAGCAGAAACAAAGCCGGGGAGCTGTTTTTT
TRBV10-1,TRBD1,TRBJ1-2,.,CASAEKGDRGPGYTF,TGCGCCAGCGCAGAGAAAGGGGACAGGGGACCTGGCTACACCTTC
TRBV5-1,TRBD1,TRBJ1-6,.,CASSQTGGDSPLHF,TGCGCCAGCAGCCAGACAGGGGGTGATTCACCCCTCCACTTT
TRBV3-1/TRBV3-2,.,TRBJ2-2,few,CASSPGNRDTGELFF,TGTGCCAGCAGCCCGGGGAATCGGGACACCGGGGAGCTGTTTTTT
TRBV4-1,TRBD1,TRBJ1-1,.,CASSQGTGAGTEAFF,TGCGCCAGCAGCCAAGGTACAGGGGCAGGGACTGAAGCTTTCTTT
TRBV6-5,.,TRBJ1-6,few,CASSYTYSYNSPLHF,TGTGCCAGCAGTTACACCTACTCCTATAATTCACCCCTCCACTTT
TRBV5-6,.,TRBJ2-7,.,CASSLGMAGEQYF,TGTGCCAGCAGCCTTGGAATGGCGGGCGAGCAGTACTTC
TRBV2,.,TRBJ2-1,.,CASKKNRDNEQFF,TGTGCCAGCAAAAAGAACAGGGACAATGAGCAGTTCTTC
TRBV21-1,.,TRBJ1-4,.,CASSKGGTSLNEKLFF,TGTGCCAGCAGCAAAGGGGGGACAAGTCTTAATGAAAAACTGTTTTTT
TRBV19,TRBD1,TRBJ1-5,.,CASSILSGQLNQPQHF,TGTGCCAGTAGTATTTTGTCGGGACAGCTGAATCAGCCCCAGCATTTT
TRBV5-1,TRBD2,TRBJ2-5,.,CATSPQPGLAGQETQYF,TGCGCCACCTCTCCCCAGCCGGGACTAGCGGGGCAAGAGACCCAGTACTTC
TRBV12-3/TRBV12-4,.,TRBJ1-2,.,CASSPGQDYGYTF,TGTGCCAGCAGCCCTGGGCAGGACTATGGCTACACCTTC
TRBV6-2/TRBV6-3,.,TRBJ1-2,.,CASSFDGNYGYTF,TGTGCCAGCAGTTTTGACGGGAACTATGGCTACACCTTC
TRBV11-2,TRBD1,TRBJ1-6,few,CASNGQGNSPLHF,TGTGCCAGCAACGGACAGGGGAATTCACCCCTCCACTTT
TRBV30,.,TRBJ2-6,.,CAWGQEPEGSGANVLTF,TGTGCCTGGGGACAGGAACCGGAGGGATCGGGGGCCAACGTCCTGACTTTC
TRBV7-2,.,TRBJ2-1,.,CASSSIRNSYNEQFF,TGTGCCAGCAGCTCTATACGGAACAGTTACAATGAGCAGTTCTTC
TRBV19,.,TRBJ2-4,once,CASSIKEGIQYF,TGTGCCAGTAGTATAAAGGAGGGCATTCAGTACTTC
TRBV6-6,TRBD1,TRBJ1-2,.,CASSQDRIYGYTF,TGTGCCAGCAGCCAGGACAGGATCTATGGCTACACCTTC
TRBV5-1,TRBD1,TRBJ2-3,.,CASSSGTGVPTDTQYF,TGCGCCAGCAGCTCCGGGACAGGGGTACCCACAGATACGCAGTATTTT
TRBV9,.,TRBJ2-3,.,CASSRQLSRPYF,TGTGCCAGCAGCCGTCAACTATCCCGACCATACTTT
TRBV5-1,TRBD1,TRBJ2-2,medium-sized,CASSPITPGQGLSGELFF,TGCGCCAGCAGCCCAATTACACCGGGACAGGGCTTAAGTGGGGAGCTGTTTTTT
TRBV10-3,.,TRBJ1-1,.,CAIAGGLNTEAFF,TGTGCCATCGCGGGAGGATTGAACACTGAAGCTTTCTTT
TRBV28,TRBD1,TRBJ1-1,.,CASSLSTGEVAEAFF,TGTGCCAGCAGCCTGAGCACAGGGGAGGTTGCTGAAGCTTTCTTT
TRBV4-3,.,TRBJ1-2,.,CASSQDSNRDYGYTF,TGCGCCAGCAGCCAAGATTCTAACAGGGACTATGGCTACACCTTC
TRBV5-1,.,TRBJ2-3,.,CASSPGGASTDTQYF,TGCGCCAGCAGCCCCGGCGGGGCGAGCACAGATACGCAGTATTTT
TRBV5-1,TRBD1,TRBJ2-3,.,CASATTGGEDTQYF,TGCGCCAGCGCAACGACAGGGGGCGAGGATACGCAGTATTTT
TRBV24-1,.,TRBJ1-2,.,CATSETGKGYTF,TGTGCCACCAGTGAAACAGGCAAGGGCTACACCTTC
TRBV11-1,.,TRBJ1-1,.,CASSLDNLEAFF,TGTGCCAGCAGCTTAGACAACCTTGAAGCTTTCTTT
TRBV10-3,TRBD1,TRBJ2-5,few,CAISEGQGLQETQYF,TGTGCCATCAGTGAGGGACAGGGGCTCCAAGAGACCCAGTACTTC
TRBV13,.,TRBJ1-2,.,CASSLGKGAGGYTF,TGTGCCAGCAGCTTAGGTAAAGGGGCCGGAGGCTACACCTTC
TRBV13,TRBD2,TRBJ2-1,.,CASSLLAGRVDNEQFF,TGTGCCAGCAGCCTTTTAGCGGGCCGGGTGGACAATGAGCAGTTCTTC
TRBV30,.,TRBJ2-7,.,CAWSVNNEQYF,TGTGCCTGGAGTGTAAACAACGAGCAGTACTTC
TRBV7-2,.,TRBJ1-5,few,CASSLGGAQPQHF,TGTGCCAGCAGCTTGGGGGGAGCTCAGCCCCAGCATTTT
TRBV7-3,.,TRBJ1-4,.,CASSPDRRNEKLFF,TGTGCCAGCAGCCCTGACAGGAGAAACGAAAAACTGTTTTTT
TRBV6-6,TRBD1,TRBJ1-3,.,CASSYSTGQGNTIYF,TGTGCCAGCAGTTACTCGACAGGGCAGGGAAACACCATATATTTT